This passage covers 32 T cell receptor beta chains from one sample sequenced in a study of blood T cell repertoires in COVID-19. This table comes from immunoSEQ multiplex PCR, and its TCRdb copy is limited to in-frame clones, with some not included. The top ten hold more than 7.5% of the sample, which has some 530,000 clones, more than 85% seen once. Specimen: PBMCs or T cells enriched from blood (not recorded which). Receptors originate from a woman aged 60-75 years who had recovered from COVID-19.

J is TRBJ1-6 and V is TRBV5-1; D remains unclear. This CDR3 region has 13 residues. Germline CDR1 is SGHRS and CDR2 is YFSETQ. The ends were cut back, 4 bases at V and 7 bases at J, with 9 bases in the middle. The CDR3 region is CASSDTINSPLHF. The DNA of the CDR3 is TGCGCCAGCAGCGATACTATAAATTCACCCCTCCACTTT.

This clone was counted between two and nine times. V and J are TRBV11-3 and TRBJ1-1, with D possibly matching TRBD1 (5 bases). Trimming took off 6 bases at V and 0 bases at J, with 14 bases between the two ends. The length of the CDR3 is 15 residues. Germline V gives CDR1 SGHNT, CDR2 YENEEA. The CDR3 DNA sequence: TGTGCCAGCAGGGAACAGGCTAGAATGAACACTGAAGCTTTCTTT. It translates to CASREQARMNTEAFF.

The V call is TRBV6-1, the J call TRBJ2-1, with D maybe TRBD1 (5 bases). Trimming left V 3 bases short and J 5 bases short, with 17 bases between. CDR1 and CDR2 from the germline V gene are MNHNS and SASEGT. CDR3 length equals 16 residues. The CDR3 loop is CASSDGFRAKDNEQFF. CDR3 sequence (DNA): TGTGCCAGCAGTGACGGTTTCAGGGCCAAGGACAATGAGCAGTTCTTC.

This chain connects TRBV29-1 to TRBJ2-7, with 8 bases lining up with TRBD1. CDR1 is SQVTM and CDR2 is ANQGSEA in the germline V gene. The CDR3 totals 15 residues. With V trimmed by 4 bases and J by 1 base, 9 bases remained unmatched. The CDR3 DNA is TGCAGCGTTGTAGTCCTGGACAGGGCGTCCTACGAGCAGTACTTC. It encodes CSVVVLDRASYEQYF.

The V and J genes are TRBV12-3 or TRBV12-4 and TRBJ1-2; D remains unclear. The CDR3 covers 13 residues. V gave up 3 bases and J gave up 6 bases, with 11 bases separating them. CDR3 nucleotides: TGTGCCAGCAGTTTTAGTTGGTTGGATGGCTACACCTTC. Translating it yields CASSFSWLDGYTF.

The chain recombines TRBV9 with TRBJ2-1; 13 nucleotides align to TRBD2. CDR3 length: 16 amino acids. V was clipped by 4 bases and J by 8 bases; unmatched bases: 9. The germline V gene has CDR1 SGDLS and CDR2 YYNGEE. The CDR3: CASSTRLAGGLHEQFF. For the CDR3, the DNA is TGTGCCAGCAGCACCCGACTAGCGGGGGGCCTTCATGAGCAGTTCTTC.

This clone has a handful of counts. The chain is built from TRBV25-1 and TRBJ1-6; perhaps TRBD1 as D (5 bases). This CDR3 spans 13 amino acids. The germline V gene has CDR1 MGHDK and CDR2 SYGVNS. V lost 2 bases to trimming and J lost 10 bases, with 9 bases between them. The CDR3 nucleotides read TGTGCCAGCAGTGAACAGGGTGGATCACCCCTCCACTTT. Translation gives CASSEQGGSPLHF.

The rearrangement links TRBV13 to TRBJ1-2; 9 bases are a match to TRBD1. V shed 3 bases and J 5 bases; nucleotides not matched to a gene: 10. Germline V CDR1 and CDR2: PRHDT, FYEKMQ (reference sequence). The CDR3 runs 16 residues. CDR3 nucleotides: TGTGCCAGCAGCTTGGCCGGGACAGGGAAAGTTTATGGCTACACCTTC. Encoded protein: CASSLAGTGKVYGYTF.

The chain couples TRBV7-8 to TRBJ2-1, with TRBD1 as a possible D gene (5 bases). This CDR3 is 16 amino acids long. Trimming shortened V by 0 bases and J by 0 bases, and 9 bases separated the two germline ends. Germline V CDR1 and CDR2: SGHVS, FQNEAQ. CDR3 amino acids: CASSLARGSSYNEQFF. The DNA of the CDR3 is TGTGCCAGCAGCTTAGCAAGGGGAAGCTCCTACAATGAGCAGTTCTTC.

The chain is built from TRBV2 and TRBJ2-3; 7 positions agree with TRBD2. V was pared by 2 bases and J by 0 bases, with 2 bases of the junction left unmatched. Germline V lookup: CDR1 SNHLY, CDR2 FYNNEI. There are 15 residues in the CDR3. Written as DNA, the CDR3 is TGTGCCAGCAGTGAATCTAGCGGAAGCACAGATACGCAGTATTTT. Translating gives CASSESSGSTDTQYF.

The chain joins TRBV6-7 to TRBJ2-7; 8 nucleotides match TRBD1. TRBV6-7 is an ORF; its function is uncertain. Trimming at V came to 6 bases and at J to 2 bases, leaving 9 bases not matched to a gene. There are 15 residues in the CDR3. The CDR3 protein is CASSTQGGEAYEQYF. The DNA for the CDR3 is TGTGCCAGCAGCACACAGGGGGGTGAAGCCTACGAGCAGTACTTC.

The chain combines TRBV3-1 (or the pseudogene TRBV3-2) with TRBJ1-2, with 7 bases lining up with TRBD1. V gave up 3 bases and J gave up 4 bases; unmatched junction bases: 5. CDR1 and CDR2 from the germline V gene are LGHDT and YNNKEL (reference sequence). The CDR3 loop spans 14 amino acids. CDR3 protein: CASSQGTVSYGYTF. The CDR3 DNA reads TGTGCCAGCAGCCAGGGGACAGTTTCCTATGGCTACACCTTC.

The chain is built from TRBV18 and TRBJ2-1, with 9 bases fitting TRBD1. Germline V CDR1 and CDR2: KGHSH, LQKENI. The junction had 6 bases not matched to a gene; V was cut back by 5 bases and J by 4 bases. The length of the CDR3 is 15 residues. The CDR3 spells CASSSTGGAYNEQFF. The DNA for the CDR3 is TGTGCCAGCTCATCGACAGGGGGAGCGTACAATGAGCAGTTCTTC.

V gene TRBV5-1 combines with J gene TRBJ1-3, with D perhaps matching TRBD1 (5 bases). Germline CDR1 and CDR2: SGHRS and YFSETQ. V shed 0 bases and J shed 4 bases, with 11 bases lying between them. CDR3 size: 15 residues. The CDR3 here is CASSLDSGVGNTIYF. The CDR3 nucleotides read TGCGCCAGCAGCTTGGATTCGGGGGTAGGAAACACCATATATTTT.

The gene calls are TRBV6-6 and TRBJ1-1, with D possibly TRBD1 on 6 matching bases. The V end was cut by 5 bases, the J end by 0 bases, with 10 bases between. The germline CDR1 and CDR2 sequences are MNHNY and SVGAGI (reference sequence). This CDR3 spans 14 amino acids. This CDR3 reads CASSLGGLNTEAFF. CDR3 nucleotide sequence: TGTGCCAGCAGTCTGGGGGGGCTGAACACTGAAGCTTTCTTT.

The rearrangement links TRBV7-9 to TRBJ2-2, with 10 bases fitting TRBD1. CDR3 size: 18 residues. CDR1 SEHNR and CDR2 FQNEAQ come from the germline V gene (reference sequence). With V trimmed by 7 bases and J by 2 bases, 13 bases remained unmatched. The DNA for the CDR3 is TGTGCCAGCATCCCTCCCTACGGGACAGGGGCAAACACCGGGGAGCTGTTTTTT. Residues: CASIPPYGTGANTGELFF.

The chain combines TRBV6-5 with TRBJ1-1; D gene unclear. The CDR3 runs to 15 residues. The germline CDR1 and CDR2 sequences are MNHEY and SVGAGI. With 2 bases removed from V and 1 base from J, the gap between germline ends came to 11 bases. The CDR3 nucleotides are TGTGCCAGCAGTTACCTCTCTACAGCGAACACTGAAGCTTTCTTT. This sequence encodes CASSYLSTANTEAFF.

V and J are TRBV30 and TRBJ2-7, with D unclear. Trimming stripped 8 bases from V and 5 bases from J, with 19 bases between. In germline, CDR1 is GTSNPN, CDR2 SVGIG (reference sequence). The CDR3 contains 13 residues. The CDR3 sequence: CARSAGYLHEQYF. The CDR3 DNA follows: TGTGCCAGGTCGGCCGGGTATCTACACGAGCAGTACTTC.

This clone has only one observation. V gene TRBV4-1 combines with J gene TRBJ1-2, with a tentative D call TRBD1 (6 bases). The CDR3 extends over 13 amino acids. Trimming shortened V by 5 bases and J by 7 bases, and 14 bases separated the two germline ends. Germline V gene data show CDR1 as MGHRA and CDR2 as YSYEKL. The CDR3 spells CASSSATGGGYTF. In DNA form, the CDR3 reads TGCGCCAGCAGCTCGGCGACAGGAGGTGGCTACACCTTC.

This chain joins TRBV5-1 and TRBJ2-2; tentative D call: TRBD2 (6 bases). V shed 4 bases and J shed 1 base, with 8 bases lying between them. This CDR3 spans 14 amino acids. CDR1 is SGHRS and CDR2 is YFSETQ in the germline V gene. For the CDR3, the DNA is TGCGCCAGCAGCGCGGGACTGAACACCGGGGAGCTGTTTTTT. Its translation is CASSAGLNTGELFF. Combining the CDR3 with reference TRBV5-1 and TRBJ2-2 gives the whole variable domain KAGVTQTPRYLIKTRGQQVTLSCSPISGHRSVSWYQQTPGQGLQFLFEYFSETQRNKGNFPGRFSGRQFSNSRSEMNVSTLELGDSALYLCASSAGLNTGELFFGEGSRLTVL.

The rearrangement uses TRBV11-2 and TRBJ1-2; maybe TRBD1 (6 bases). V was cut by 0 bases and J by 2 bases, with 13 bases left in between. The CDR3 has 16 amino acids. Germline values: CDR1 SGHAT, CDR2 FQNNGV. Written as DNA, the CDR3 is TGTGCCAGCAGCTTAGAAGTGGGGGCGGAGAACTATGGCTACACCTTC. It translates to CASSLEVGAENYGYTF.

The J gene is TRBJ1-4, the V gene TRBV19; D not certain. The CDR3 runs 15 residues. Germline lookup yields CDR1 LNHDA and CDR2 SQIVND (reference sequence). The germline V and J ends were trimmed by 5 bases and 2 bases, with 12 bases remaining between them. CDR3 loop: CASSPRQVTNEKLFF. CDR3 DNA: TGTGCCAGTAGTCCCCGTCAGGTTACTAATGAAAAACTGTTTTTT.

This rearrangement joins TRBV28 to TRBJ1-5; 8 positions match TRBD1. V lost 2 bases and J lost 3; bases outside the gene matches: 6. The CDR3 runs 16 residues. Looked up from germline, CDR1 is MDHEN and CDR2 is SYDVKM. The CDR3 spells CASSLGSDRANQPQHF. CDR3 coding DNA: TGTGCCAGCAGTTTAGGTTCGGACAGGGCCAATCAGCCCCAGCATTTT.

This chain connects TRBV1 to TRBJ2-2; the table gives TRBD2 as D, unverified against the DNA. TRBV1 is given as a pseudogene. This CDR3 contains 20 residues. The CDR3 loop is CTSSQDPASVRFANTGELFF. In nucleotides, the CDR3 is TGCACCAGCAGCCAAGATCCGGCTAGCGTACGGTTCGCGAACACCGGGGAGCTGTTTTTT.

This clone was picked up a small number of times. The chain links TRBV10-2 to TRBJ1-2; a weak D match, TRBD1 (6 bases). V was shortened by 2 bases and J by 0 bases, with 10 bases between the two germline ends. The CDR3 totals 15 residues. The germline V gene has CDR1 WSHSY and CDR2 SAAADI. As DNA, the CDR3 is TGCGCCAGCAGTGAGAGGACAGCTTCTAACTATGGCTACACCTTC. Protein: CASSERTASNYGYTF.

J is TRBJ2-7 and V is TRBV7-9; D gene unclear. Trimming took off 4 bases at V and 2 bases at J, with 9 bases between the two ends. The length of the CDR3 is 13 residues. CDR1 and CDR2 (germline): SEHNR, FQNEAQ (reference sequence). This CDR3 is CASSSREPYEQYF. As DNA, the CDR3 is TGTGCCAGCAGCTCTCGAGAGCCCTACGAGCAGTACTTC.

The V call is TRBV27, the J call TRBJ1-2; D gene ambiguous. Germline-derived CDR1 and CDR2 are MNHEY and SMNVEV (reference sequence). The length of the CDR3 is 17 residues. With 4 bases removed from V and 1 base from J, the gap between germline ends came to 19 bases. CDR3 region: CASSYSPGVIFNYGYTF. The CDR3 DNA reads as TGTGCCAGCAGTTATTCCCCGGGAGTAATATTTAACTATGGCTACACCTTC.

V is TRBV18 and J is TRBJ2-7; 8 bases match TRBD2. Germline trimming cut 4 bases from V and 2 bases from J; bases unmatched to any gene: 7. The germline gives CDR1 KGHSH, CDR2 LQKENI. This CDR3 has 15 residues. The CDR3 sequence is CASSRSLAGPYEQYF. The CDR3 coding sequence is TGTGCCAGCTCACGATCTTTAGCGGGACCCTACGAGCAGTACTTC.

The chain uses TRBV11-3 and TRBJ1-1; 7 nucleotides match TRBD1. The CDR3 runs 14 residues. Germline CDR1 reads SGHNT; CDR2 reads YENEEA. Losses at the gene ends were 0 bases for V and 8 bases for J; bases not matched to a gene: 6. CDR3 in DNA: TGTGCCAGCAGCTTAGATGTAGGGGGCGTAGAAGCTTTCTTT. This gives the protein CASSLDVGGVEAFF.

The chain carries TRBV7-6 and TRBJ2-3; TRBD1 matches 7 bases. The CDR3 covers 16 residues. Losses at the gene ends were 2 bases for V and 0 bases for J; bases not matched to a gene: 5. Germline CDR1 is SGHVS and CDR2 is FNYEAQ. The CDR3 sequence is CASSLLQGLSTDTQYF. CDR3 bases: TGTGCCAGCAGCTTATTACAGGGGCTTAGCACAGATACGCAGTATTTT.

The chain is built from TRBV3-1 (or the pseudogene TRBV3-2) and TRBJ2-1, with 10 positions matching TRBD1. CDR1 is LGHDT, CDR2 YNNKEL, per germline (reference sequence). This CDR3 is built from 15 residues. Trimming removed 4 bases from V and 9 bases from J; junction bases left unmatched: 9. CDR3 nucleotides: TGTGCCAGCAGCCCTTGGGGACAGGGGATCAGTGAGCAGTTCTTC. Amino acid sequence: CASSPWGQGISEQFF.

This clone was recorded only once. The sample holds other DNA sequences that translate to the same CDR3. CDR3 DNA sequence: TGTGCCAGTAGTCGACAGGGATACACTGAAGCTTTCTTT. Translating it yields CASSRQGYTEAFF. This rearrangement joins TRBV19 to TRBJ1-1, with 7 bases fitting TRBD1. V lost 5 bases and J lost 3; bases outside the gene matches: 3. CDR3 length: 13 amino acids. CDR1 is LNHDA and CDR2 is SQIVND in the germline V gene (reference sequence). Full variable domain (missing parts from reference TRBV19 and TRBJ1-1): DGGITQSPKYLFRKEGQNVTLSCEQNLNHDAMYWYRQDPGQGLRLIYYSQIVNDFQKGDIAEGYSVSREKKESFPLTVTSAQKNPTAFYLCASSRQGYTEAFFGQGTRLTVV.